Shown below are 25 T cell receptor beta chains from a single sample sequenced in a study of cytomegalovirus exposure and HLA in healthy donors. This PCR relied on a set of 60 Vbeta primers and 13 Jbeta primers. Sequencing used immunoSEQ multiplex PCR; TCRdb keeps in-frame clones, though not all of them. The sample lists around 120,000 clones; nearly 80% were seen once. Sequencing was done on a sample of PBMCs. The receptor set was obtained from a woman in her 40s in good health and CMV-seronegative.

The gene calls are TRBV6-1 and TRBJ2-5; no reliable D call. The J call is in doubt because the DNA end fits TRBJ2-7 better. This CDR3 is built from 14 residues. Germline V gene lookup returns CDR1 MNHNS and CDR2 SASEGT. CDR3 protein: CASIERSVTYEQYF. CDR3 nucleotides: TGTGCCAGCATCGAACGCAGCGTTACCTACGAGCAGTACTTC.

This chain uses TRBV5-5 with TRBJ1-2, with TRBD1 matching over 10 bases. From germline, CDR1 is SGHKS and CDR2 YYEKEE (reference sequence). This CDR3 spans 17 amino acids. J lost 3 bases, V lost 0 bases, and 8 bases had no gene match. For the CDR3, the DNA is TGTGCCAGCAGCTTGGGCCCCCCGACAGGGGGCTACTATGGCTACACCTTC. This translates into CASSLGPPTGGYYGYTF.

The chain has TRBV5-1 and TRBJ2-7; perhaps TRBD1 as D (6 bases). Looked up from germline, CDR1 is SGHRS and CDR2 is YFSETQ. The CDR3 has 14 residues. Trimming removed 2 bases at V and 2 bases at J, with 11 bases between. The CDR3 is CASSLGQNAYEQYF. The CDR3 nucleotides are TGCGCCAGCAGCTTAGGACAGAACGCCTACGAGCAGTACTTC.

V is TRBV28 and J is TRBJ1-5; 8 bases match TRBD1. This CDR3 is 15 amino acids long. Germline CDR1 is MDHEN and CDR2 is SYDVKM. Trimming took 5 bases from V and 2 from J; bases not matched to a gene: 5. CDR3 amino acids: CASSHRGVRNQPQHF. The CDR3, as DNA: TGTGCCAGCAGTCACAGGGGGGTACGCAATCAGCCCCAGCATTTT.

As concerns this clone: Within the sample, other DNA sequences also encode this same CDR3. Here the CDR3 DNA reads TGTGCCAGCAGCCCCCGAGAGACCCAGTACTTC. It yields the protein CASSPRETQYF. The chain employs TRBV2 and TRBJ2-5; D is undetermined. The CDR3 extends over 11 amino acids. Germline V gives CDR1 SNHLY, CDR2 FYNNEI. Between the trimmed V and J ends, which lost 6 bases and 4 bases, there was a span of 6 bases.

This chain uses TRBV29-1 with TRBJ2-5; TRBD2 matches at 10 bases. J gave up 5 bases and V 5 bases, and 17 bases lay outside the gene matches. CDR1 is SQVTM and CDR2 is ANQGSEA in the germline V gene. The CDR3 consists of 17 residues. The CDR3 bases are TGCAGCGTTTTTGGGGGGACTAGCGCGAGCCTACGGGAGACCCAGTACTTC. It specifies CSVFGGTSASLRETQYF.

This chain uses TRBV27 with TRBJ2-7, with a tentative D call TRBD2 (7 bases). The CDR3 has 15 residues. V lost 0 bases and J lost 4, with 13 bases in between. The V gene's germline CDR1 is MNHEY and CDR2 SMNVEV (reference sequence). CDR3 residues: CASSLSGGAGYEQYF. CDR3 sequence (DNA): TGTGCCAGCAGTTTATCGGGGGGGGCAGGATACGAGCAGTACTTC.

In nucleotides, the CDR3 is TGTGCCATCAGCGAAGGACTAGCGGGAGGAACCGGGGAGCTGTTTTTT. It is translated as CAISEGLAGGTGELFF. J is TRBJ2-2 and V is TRBV10-3; 14 bases map to TRBD2. CDR1 ENHRY and CDR2 SYGVKD come from the germline V gene. The V gene end was trimmed by 6 bases and the J gene end by 5 bases; junction bases not matched to a gene: 5. This CDR3 is 16 amino acids long.

The genes are TRBV28 and TRBJ2-7; possibly TRBD2 for D (5 bases). Germline V gene lookup returns CDR1 MDHEN and CDR2 SYDVKM. This CDR3 spans 15 amino acids. V dropped 4 bases and J dropped 2 bases, with 15 bases sitting between them. DNA of the CDR3: TGTGCCAGCAGTTCGATGAGACTACCCCCCTACGAGCAGTACTTC. It specifies CASSSMRLPPYEQYF.

This clone was recorded once. The gene calls are TRBV14 and TRBJ1-1; unclear D gene. Between the trimmed V and J ends, which lost 1 base and 7 bases, there was a span of 16 bases. CDR1 and CDR2 from the germline V gene are SGHDN and FVKESK. The length of the CDR3 is 15 residues. The CDR3 nucleotides are TGTGCCAGCAGCCAAGTGAGTAGGAGCAGTGGTGAAGCTTTCTTT. This gives the protein CASSQVSRSSGEAFF.

The V gene is TRBV18, the J gene TRBJ1-1, with D perhaps TRBD1 (5 bases). From germline, CDR1 is KGHSH and CDR2 LQKENI. This CDR3 region has 13 residues. V lost 7 bases and J lost 1, with 10 bases in between. CDR3 loop: CASFFDRNTEAFF. The DNA of the CDR3 is TGTGCCAGCTTCTTCGACAGGAACACTGAAGCTTTCTTT.

V usage is TRBV7-3 and J usage is TRBJ2-3; no reliable D call. CDR3 length equals 13 residues. Germline loops: CDR1 SGHTA, CDR2 FQGTGA. Deletions cut 1 base from V and 4 bases from J, with 6 bases between. The CDR3 nucleotides read TGTGCCAGCAGCTTAAGTACGGCAGATACGCAGTATTTT. It codes for CASSLSTADTQYF.

The rearrangement joins TRBV7-2 to TRBJ2-1; a possible D gene is TRBD1 (5 bases). The length of the CDR3 is 14 residues. The V gene's germline CDR1 is SGHTA and CDR2 FQGNSA. Deletions cut 5 bases from V and 8 bases from J, with 16 bases between. CDR3 DNA: TGTGCCAGCAGCACCTCCTCCAGGGCATATGAGCAGTTCTTC. Its translation: CASSTSSRAYEQFF.

On this clone: The same CDR3 is also encoded by other DNA sequences in this sample. The V call is TRBV18, the J call TRBJ2-4; D might be TRBD2 (5 bases). The CDR3 contains 14 residues. The germline gives CDR1 KGHSH, CDR2 LQKENI. V was clipped by 3 bases and J by 0 bases, with 6 bases between them. Written as DNA, the CDR3 is TGTGCCAGCTCACCCGGACTAGCCAAAAACATTCAGTACTTC. Amino acids: CASSPGLAKNIQYF. Full variable domain (outside the CDR3, taken from reference TRBV18 and TRBJ2-4): NAGVMQNPRHLVRRRGQEARLRCSPMKGHSHVYWYRQLPEEGLKFMVYLQKENIIDESGMPKERFSAEFPKEGPSILRIQQVVRGDSAAYFCASSPGLAKNIQYFGAGTRLSVL.

The V and J genes are TRBV6-5 and TRBJ1-2; TRBD1 agrees at 8 bases. Germline V gene sequence: CDR1 MNHEY, CDR2 SVGAGI. The V gene end was trimmed by 8 bases and the J gene end by 8 bases; junction bases not matched to a gene: 16. The CDR3 loop spans 15 amino acids. The CDR3 loop is CASSLSGTGSQGYTF. CDR3 in DNA: TGTGCCAGCTCCTTGTCGGGGACAGGCAGCCAAGGCTACACCTTC.

The V and J genes are TRBV5-1 and TRBJ2-7, with D tentatively TRBD2 (6 bases). CDR3 length: 11 amino acids. Germline V lookup: CDR1 SGHRS, CDR2 YFSETQ. Deletions cut 5 bases from V and 6 bases from J, with 9 bases between. The CDR3 region is CASREAGEQYF. DNA for the CDR3: TGCGCCAGCAGGGAAGCGGGCGAGCAGTACTTC.

The chain is built from TRBV5-8 and TRBJ1-2; TRBD1 aligns across 8 bases. This CDR3 comprises 15 residues. Germline values: CDR1 SGHTS, CDR2 YDEGEE. V gave up 0 bases and J gave up 8 bases; unmatched junction bases: 9. The chain's CDR3 is CASSLEGTGTGGYTF. The DNA of the CDR3 is TGTGCCAGCAGCTTGGAGGGAACAGGGACAGGAGGCTACACCTTC. Filled out from reference TRBV5-8 and TRBJ1-2, the complete variable domain reads EAGVTQSPTHLIKTRGQQATLRCSPISGHTSVYWYQQALGLGLQFLLWYDEGEERNRGNFPPRFSGRQFPNYSSELNVNALELEDSALYLCASSLEGTGTGGYTFGSGTRLTVV.

The rearrangement links TRBV20-1 to TRBJ2-7; 7 bases are a match to TRBD2. Per the germline V gene, CDR1 is DFQATT and CDR2 is SNEGSKA (reference sequence). The CDR3 runs to 11 residues. Trimming removed 5 bases from V and 7 bases from J; junction bases left unmatched: 5. The CDR3 sequence is CSAAPGGEQYF. CDR3 DNA sequence: TGCAGTGCTGCTCCCGGGGGGGAGCAGTACTTC.

This clone was counted once. V gene TRBV27 combines with J gene TRBJ2-5, with TRBD1 matching 7 bases. The CDR3 covers 16 residues. Germline CDR1 reads MNHEY; CDR2 reads SMNVEV (reference sequence). V was clipped by 2 bases and J by 2 bases; unmatched bases: 8. CDR3 sequence: CASSLLYRGQQETQYF. CDR3 nucleotide sequence: TGTGCCAGCAGTTTACTATACAGGGGACAACAAGAGACCCAGTACTTC.

The chain carries TRBV29-1 and TRBJ1-5; D perhaps matches TRBD1 (6 bases). The germline gives CDR1 SQVTM, CDR2 ANQGSEA. The V gene lost 2 bases and the J gene lost 6 bases, with 11 bases spanning the gap. The CDR3 consists of 13 residues. This CDR3 is CSVEQGGGQPQHF. DNA for the CDR3: TGCAGCGTTGAACAGGGAGGGGGTCAGCCCCAGCATTTT.

Comments on this clone: One end of the junction varies from germline; a read error may be responsible. The V gene is TRBV7-6, the J gene TRBJ2-4, with 7 bases that match TRBD2. The CDR3 has 18 amino acids. Germline V gene data show CDR1 as SGHVS and CDR2 as FNYEAQ. As DNA, the CDR3 is TGTGCCAGCAGCTTAAATTTAAGGCGGGAGTCTGACAAAAACAGTCAGTACTTC. Amino acid sequence: CASSLNLRRESDKNSQYF.

V gene TRBV7-6 combines with J gene TRBJ2-1, with 13 nucleotides matching TRBD2. J gave up 1 base and V 5 bases, and 5 bases lay outside the gene matches. The CDR3 totals 17 residues. CDR1 and CDR2 from the germline V gene are SGHVS and FNYEAQ. CDR3 in amino acids: CASSAGLAGESYNEQFF. DNA for the CDR3: TGTGCCAGCAGCGCCGGACTAGCGGGAGAATCCTACAATGAGCAGTTCTTC.

The chain links TRBV5-4 to TRBJ1-3; D is undetermined. Germline V gene data show CDR1 as SGHNT and CDR2 as YYREEE (reference sequence). V gave up 1 base and J gave up 2 bases, with 10 bases separating them. This CDR3 contains 15 residues. CDR3 amino acids: CASSLSLAAGNTIYF. The CDR3 nucleotides are TGTGCCAGCAGCTTGTCTTTAGCGGCTGGAAACACCATATATTTT. The variable domain in full, completed from reference TRBV5-4 and TRBJ1-3, reads ETGVTQSPTHLIKTRGQQVTLRCSSQSGHNTVSWYQQALGQGPQFIFQYYREEENGRGNFPPRFSGLQFPNYSSELNVNALELDDSALYLCASSLSLAAGNTIYFGEGSWLTVV.

In its sample, this clone was seen once. The chain combines TRBV10-3 with TRBJ2-7; D is undetermined. V was clipped by 0 bases and J by 0 bases, with 6 bases between them. Germline values: CDR1 ENHRY, CDR2 SYGVKD. CDR3 length equals 14 residues. CDR3 coding DNA: TGTGCCATCAGTGAGTCCCAGTTCTCCTACGAGCAGTACTTC. It yields the protein CAISESQFSYEQYF.

The genes are TRBV7-9 and TRBJ2-3; D gene ambiguous. Germline assignment: CDR1 SEHNR and CDR2 FQNEAQ (reference sequence). Deletions cut 4 bases from V and 6 bases from J, with 11 bases between. This CDR3 is built from 13 residues. The CDR3: CASSYKTEDTQYF. The DNA for the CDR3 is TGTGCCAGCAGCTACAAGACGGAGGATACGCAGTATTTT.